This paragraph reports one TCR beta chain. The entry originates in a study of blood T cell repertoires in COVID-19. Across the whole study: The analysed material was cDNA or gDNA that came from T cells, B-cell-depleted T cells, or PBMCs.

This CDR3 spans 16 amino acids. V shed 5 bases and J shed 0 bases, with 17 bases lying between them. Germline values: CDR1 SGHTA, CDR2 FQGNSA. Authors' data handling: Cell counts per sample came from amplifying reference gene primers. Method: immunoSEQ multiplex PCR; TCRdb's copy keeps in-frame clones and lacks some. V, J and clone size derive from that table, while D and trimming were established from the DNA sequence. The sample has some 260,000 clones, about 90% seen once. The chain recombines TRBV7-2 with TRBJ2-7, with D possibly TRBD1 on 5 matching bases. The sample consisted of peripheral blood. This clonotype was obtained from a woman between 65 and 79 years old with COVID-19, enrolled during active disease. CDR3 sequence reads: CASSAHETALSYEQYF. The CDR3 nucleotides read TGTGCCAGCAGCGCCCATGAGACAGCTCTCTCCTACGAGCAGTACTTC.